Listed here are 5 T cell receptor beta chains from one sample, sequenced in a study of blood T cells in healthy people across ages. Combining a sample-barcoded 5' primer with a J-beta primer mix, a second PCR ran for 7 to 11 cycles. One entry per CDR3 protein results from TCRdb running MiXCR on the 5' RACE reads. Altogether about 1.8 million distinct CDR3 sequences are present, just under 50% being singletons, with the ten largest covering less than 2.5%. Sequencing was carried out using blood. These receptors were obtained from a middle-aged woman in good health.

This clonotype showed up just a few times. The J gene is TRBJ2-7, the V gene TRBV20-1, with 7 bases identical to TRBD1. Germline CDR1 and CDR2: DFQATT and SNEGSKA (reference sequence). The CDR3 is made up of 14 amino acids. Losses at the gene ends were 6 bases for V and 2 bases for J; bases not matched to a gene: 10. The CDR3 DNA sequence: TGCAGTGCGAGTATGACAGGGATAACCTACGAGCAGTACTTC. Its translation: CSASMTGITYEQYF.

This clonotype has more than one count but fewer than ten. The chain combines TRBV29-1 with TRBJ2-3; 10 bases agree with TRBD2. This CDR3 comprises 16 residues. With 7 bases clipped from V and 8 bases from J, the junction kept 18 bases outside the gene matches. Looked up from germline, CDR1 is SQVTM and CDR2 is ANQGSEA. The CDR3 nucleotides read TGCAGCGCCTGGGCGGCGGGTAGCGGGGGGAGTACTACGCAGTATTTT. It is translated as CSAWAAGSGGSTTQYF.

This chain joins TRBV4-3 and TRBJ2-1, with a weak D call TRBD2 (6 bases). From germline, CDR1 is LGHNA and CDR2 YSLEER. The CDR3 sequence is 16 residues long. V was trimmed by 2 bases and J by 3 bases, leaving 14 bases between them. The CDR3 reads CASSQFGGAYYNEQFF. The CDR3 DNA is TGCGCCAGCAGCCAATTTGGCGGGGCCTACTACAATGAGCAGTTCTTC.

The table lists this clonotype with a count of one. The V and J genes are TRBV7-2 and TRBJ2-3; no reliable D call. The CDR3 consists of 17 residues. The germline V and J ends were trimmed by 8 bases and 4 bases, with 25 bases remaining between them. Per the germline V gene, CDR1 is SGHTA and CDR2 is FQGNSA. Here the CDR3 reads CASGLRLGGLTPDTQYF. In nucleotides, the CDR3 is TGTGCCAGCGGTTTAAGGCTCGGTGGCCTTACGCCAGATACGCAGTATTTT.

This clonotype was seen only a few times. This rearrangement joins TRBV3-1 to TRBJ2-7; D is undetermined. The germline V gene has CDR1 LGHDT and CDR2 YNNKEL (reference sequence). There are 12 residues in the CDR3. Deletions cut 3 bases from V and 5 bases from J, with 8 bases between. CDR3 sequence reads: CASSQTRDEQYF. The CDR3 nucleotides read TGTGCCAGCAGCCAGACCCGGGACGAGCAGTACTTC.